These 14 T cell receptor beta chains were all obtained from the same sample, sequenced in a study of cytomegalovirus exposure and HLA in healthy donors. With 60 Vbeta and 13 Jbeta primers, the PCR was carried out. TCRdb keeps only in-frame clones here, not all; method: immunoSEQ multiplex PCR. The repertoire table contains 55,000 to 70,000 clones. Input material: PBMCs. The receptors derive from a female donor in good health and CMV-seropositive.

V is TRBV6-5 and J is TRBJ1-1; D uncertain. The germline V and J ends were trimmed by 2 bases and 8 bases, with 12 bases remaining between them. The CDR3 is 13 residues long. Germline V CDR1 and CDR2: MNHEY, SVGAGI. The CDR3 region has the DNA TGTGCCAGCAGTTACCGACTGGGAGAAGAAGCTTTCTTT. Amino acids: CASSYRLGEEAFF.

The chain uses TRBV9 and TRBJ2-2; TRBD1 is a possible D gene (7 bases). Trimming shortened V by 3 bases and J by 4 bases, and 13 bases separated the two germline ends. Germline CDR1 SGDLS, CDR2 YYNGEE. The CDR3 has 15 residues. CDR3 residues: CASSAGGTVTGELFF. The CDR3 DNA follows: TGTGCCAGCAGCGCAGGAGGGACAGTCACCGGGGAGCTGTTTTTT.

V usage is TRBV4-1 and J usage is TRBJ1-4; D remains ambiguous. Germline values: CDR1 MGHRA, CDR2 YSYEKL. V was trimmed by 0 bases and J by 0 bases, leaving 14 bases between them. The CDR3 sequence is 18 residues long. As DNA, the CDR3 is TGCGCCAGCAGCCAAGAAGCAGGAGCGGGCGCAACTAATGAAAAACTGTTTTTT. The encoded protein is CASSQEAGAGATNEKLFF.

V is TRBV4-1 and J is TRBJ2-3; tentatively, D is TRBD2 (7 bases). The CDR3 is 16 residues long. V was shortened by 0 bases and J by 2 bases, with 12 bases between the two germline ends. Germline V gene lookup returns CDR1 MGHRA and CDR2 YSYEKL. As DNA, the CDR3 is TGCGCCAGCAGCCAAGACAACGGGGGGCTCACAGATACGCAGTATTTT. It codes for CASSQDNGGLTDTQYF.

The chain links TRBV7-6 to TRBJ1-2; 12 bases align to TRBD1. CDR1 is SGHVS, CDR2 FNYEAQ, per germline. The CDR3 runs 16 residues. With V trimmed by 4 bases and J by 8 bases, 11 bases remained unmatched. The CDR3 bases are TGTGCCAGCAGCTCCGGGGAGGGACAGGGGGCATTCGGCTACACCTTC. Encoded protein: CASSSGEGQGAFGYTF.

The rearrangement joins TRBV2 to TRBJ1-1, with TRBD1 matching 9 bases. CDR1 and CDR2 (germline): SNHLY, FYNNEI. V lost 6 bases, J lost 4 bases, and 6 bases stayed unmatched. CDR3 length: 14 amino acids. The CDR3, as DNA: TGTGCCAGCAGCGTAGGACAGGGGACCACTGAAGCTTTCTTT. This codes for CASSVGQGTTEAFF.

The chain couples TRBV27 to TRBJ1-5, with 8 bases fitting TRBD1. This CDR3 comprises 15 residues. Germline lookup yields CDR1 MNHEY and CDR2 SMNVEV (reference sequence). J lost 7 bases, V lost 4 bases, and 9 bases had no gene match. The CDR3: CASSSLQGAGQPQHF. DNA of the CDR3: TGTGCCAGCAGTTCCCTCCAGGGGGCGGGCCAGCCCCAGCATTTT.

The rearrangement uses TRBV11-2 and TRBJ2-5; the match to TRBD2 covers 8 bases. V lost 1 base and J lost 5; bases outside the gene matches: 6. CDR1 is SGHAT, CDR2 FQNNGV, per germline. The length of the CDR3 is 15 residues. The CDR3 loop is CASSLAGGPLETQYF. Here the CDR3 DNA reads TGTGCCAGCAGCTTAGCGGGGGGGCCTCTGGAGACCCAGTACTTC.

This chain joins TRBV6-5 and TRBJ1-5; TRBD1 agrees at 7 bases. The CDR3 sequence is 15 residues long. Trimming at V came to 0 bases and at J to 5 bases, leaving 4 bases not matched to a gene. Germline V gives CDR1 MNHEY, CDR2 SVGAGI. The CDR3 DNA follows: TGTGCCAGCAGTTACTCCGCAGGGGGACATCAGCCCCAGCATTTT. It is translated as CASSYSAGGHQPQHF.

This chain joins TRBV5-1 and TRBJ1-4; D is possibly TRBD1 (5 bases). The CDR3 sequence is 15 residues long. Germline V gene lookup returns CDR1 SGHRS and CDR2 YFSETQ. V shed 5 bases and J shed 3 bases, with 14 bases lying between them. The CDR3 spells CASRDGALANEKLFF. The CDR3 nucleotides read TGCGCCAGCAGAGATGGGGCTCTAGCTAATGAAAAACTGTTTTTT.

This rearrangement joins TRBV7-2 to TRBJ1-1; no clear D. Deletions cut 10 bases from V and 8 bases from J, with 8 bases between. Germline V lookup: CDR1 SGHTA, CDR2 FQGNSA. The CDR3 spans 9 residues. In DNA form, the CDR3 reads TGTGCCAACCGACAAGAAGCTTTCTTT. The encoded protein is CANRQEAFF.

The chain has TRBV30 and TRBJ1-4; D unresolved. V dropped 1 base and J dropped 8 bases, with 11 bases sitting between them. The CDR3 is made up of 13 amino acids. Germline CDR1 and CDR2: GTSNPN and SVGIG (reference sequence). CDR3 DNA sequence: TGTGCCTGGAGTGACCGGGTTGGAGAAAAACTGTTTTTT. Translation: CAWSDRVGEKLFF.

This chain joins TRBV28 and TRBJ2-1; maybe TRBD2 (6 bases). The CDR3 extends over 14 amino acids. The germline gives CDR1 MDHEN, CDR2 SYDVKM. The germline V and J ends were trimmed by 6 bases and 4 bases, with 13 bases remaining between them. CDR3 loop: CASRLGGAYNEQFF. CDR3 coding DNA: TGTGCCAGCAGGCTCGGGGGAGCTTACAATGAGCAGTTCTTC.

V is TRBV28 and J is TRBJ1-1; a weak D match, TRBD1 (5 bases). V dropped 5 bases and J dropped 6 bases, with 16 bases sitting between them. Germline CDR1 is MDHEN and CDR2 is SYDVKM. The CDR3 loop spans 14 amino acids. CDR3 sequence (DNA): TGTGCCAGCAGTCGGGACTTCCCAGGCGCTGAAGCTTTCTTT. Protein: CASSRDFPGAEAFF.